The 5 T cell receptor beta chains below were found in one sample sequenced in a study of T cell responses to AZD1222 COVID-19 vaccine. The data were produced by immunoSEQ multiplex PCR, yet TCRdb's version contains in-frame clones alone and is incomplete. The repertoire consists of 200,000 or so clones, with more than 75% occurring once and the leading ten covering around 2.5%. Sequencing was performed on peripheral blood, taken on day 0 of MenACWY control vaccination. The receptors were gathered from an adult in good health.

V and J are TRBV3-1 (or the pseudogene TRBV3-2) and TRBJ2-7; 7 bases map to TRBD2. The V and J ends lost 0 bases and 2 bases, in that order; junction bases with no gene match: 4. The CDR3 consists of 15 residues. Germline V gene sequence: CDR1 LGHDT, CDR2 YNNKEL (reference sequence). The CDR3 loop is CASSQEPSGAYEQYF. As DNA, the CDR3 is TGTGCCAGCAGCCAAGAGCCTAGCGGAGCCTACGAGCAGTACTTC.

This clone came up a few times. This chain links TRBV13 with TRBJ2-2; 7 bases are shared with TRBD1. Germline V gene sequence: CDR1 PRHDT, CDR2 FYEKMQ (reference sequence). This CDR3 spans 14 amino acids. The J segment lost 4 bases and the V segment lost 4 bases, leaving 3 bases of the junction unmatched. The CDR3 DNA follows: TGTGCCAGCAGCTCCCGACAGGGCACCGGGGAGCTGTTTTTT. Translation gives CASSSRQGTGELFF.

The chain uses TRBV11-2 and TRBJ1-1, with D unclear. Trimming pared 1 base from V and 1 base from J, leaving 7 bases between. The germline gives CDR1 SGHAT, CDR2 FQNNGV. The CDR3 covers 14 residues. CDR3 protein: CASSLGVPNTEAFF. CDR3 bases: TGTGCCAGCAGCTTAGGGGTTCCGAACACTGAAGCTTTCTTT.

The chain recombines TRBV5-4 with TRBJ2-2; the D gene is possibly TRBD1 (6 bases). V lost 4 bases and J 2 bases, leaving 12 bases between the germline ends. The CDR3 sequence is 15 residues long. Germline V lookup: CDR1 SGHNT, CDR2 YYREEE (reference sequence). The CDR3 nucleotides read TGTGCCAGCAGCCTGGACAGCTTAAACACCGGGGAGCTGTTTTTT. The encoded protein is CASSLDSLNTGELFF.

The V gene is TRBV12-3 or TRBV12-4, the J gene TRBJ2-2; D may be TRBD2 (5 bases). This CDR3 comprises 13 residues. V dropped 3 bases and J dropped 5 bases, with 7 bases sitting between them. The CDR3 loop reads CASSFRGTGELFF. The DNA of the CDR3 is TGTGCCAGCAGTTTCCGGGGTACCGGGGAGCTGTTTTTT.